Listed here are 10 T cell receptor beta chains from one sample, sequenced in a study of blood T cell repertoires in COVID-19. Assay: immunoSEQ multiplex PCR; the TCRdb copy retains only in-frame clones and omits some. Among 40,000 to 55,000 clones listed, under 90% were seen once. The sequenced sample consisted of peripheral blood. These receptors were collected from a woman between 70 and 85 years old with acute or convalescent COVID-19.

The rearrangement joins TRBV30 to TRBJ1-5, with 7 bases aligning to TRBD1. The CDR3 is made up of 14 amino acids. The germline V gene encodes CDR1 GTSNPN and CDR2 SVGIG (reference sequence). Trimming cost V 1 base and J 0 bases; bases outside gene matches: 0. The chain's CDR3 is CAWSGDSSNQPQHF. The DNA for the CDR3 is TGTGCCTGGAGTGGGGACAGTAGCAATCAGCCCCAGCATTTT.

The CDR3 DNA reads TGTGCCAGCAGCTCGGGACTAGCGGGAGTCGAGCAGTACTTC. This sequence encodes CASSSGLAGVEQYF. V is TRBV9 and J is TRBJ2-7, with TRBD2 matching 14 bases. This CDR3 is 14 amino acids long. V lost 4 bases, J lost 6 bases, and 3 bases stayed unmatched. CDR1 and CDR2 (germline): SGDLS, YYNGEE.

This clone is classed as medium-sized. One end of the junction fails to match germline, which may point to a read error. The chain employs TRBV7-7 and TRBJ2-3; 10 bases match TRBD1. Germline assignment: CDR1 SSHAT and CDR2 FNYEAQ (reference sequence). This CDR3 region has 15 residues. CDR3 region: CASSHGQGGSDTQYF. For the CDR3, the DNA is TGTGCTAGCAGTCACGGACAGGGGGGGTCAGATACGCAGTATTTT.

The V call is TRBV6-4, the J call TRBJ2-1; 8 bases fit TRBD2. In germline, CDR1 is MRHNA, CDR2 SNTAGT. The V segment lost 0 bases and the J segment 9 bases; nucleotides outside the gene matches: 10. There are 16 residues in the CDR3. This CDR3 is CASSDSTGGPVGEQFF. The CDR3 nucleotides read TGTGCCAGCAGTGACTCGACGGGAGGGCCGGTCGGTGAGCAGTTCTTC.

This chain joins TRBV19 and TRBJ1-4, with 8 bases matching TRBD1. The V gene's germline CDR1 is LNHDA and CDR2 SQIVND (reference sequence). V gave up 5 bases and J gave up 8 bases; unmatched junction bases: 13. The CDR3 has 16 amino acids. The DNA of the CDR3 is TGTGCCAGTAGTGACCCACAGGGGGGCATAGGAGAAAAACTGTTTTTT. Its translation is CASSDPQGGIGEKLFF.

The sample holds one count of this clone. The chain uses TRBV5-4 and TRBJ1-3, with 7 bases aligning to TRBD1. Germline CDR1 SGHNT, CDR2 YYREEE (reference sequence). The CDR3 covers 16 residues. The J segment lost 0 bases and the V segment lost 4 bases, leaving 7 bases of the junction unmatched. CDR3 sequence: CASSPGQRVSGNTIYF. CDR3 nucleotides: TGTGCCAGCAGCCCGGGACAGCGAGTCTCTGGAAACACCATATATTTT.

V usage is TRBV29-1 and J usage is TRBJ2-7; unclear D gene. The CDR3 is 11 residues long. CDR1 and CDR2 (germline): SQVTM, ANQGSEA. With 6 bases removed from V and 6 bases from J, the gap between germline ends came to 12 bases. The CDR3 loop reads CSVPVGGEQYF. The CDR3 DNA sequence: TGCAGCGTCCCCGTCGGTGGCGAGCAGTACTTC.

V gene TRBV6-5 combines with J gene TRBJ2-7, with TRBD1 matching 8 bases. This CDR3 has 12 residues. J gave up 10 bases and V 5 bases, and 7 bases lay outside the gene matches. Per germline, CDR1 MNHEY and CDR2 SVGAGI. The CDR3, as DNA: TGTGCCAGCAGTAAACGGGGGACAGGCCAGTACTTC. Translation gives CASSKRGTGQYF.

The chain couples TRBV9 to TRBJ2-2, with D hard to call. V was pared by 0 bases and J by 4 bases, with 4 bases between. This CDR3 is built from 13 residues. Germline loops: CDR1 SGDLS, CDR2 YYNGEE. The CDR3 loop is CASSVDITGELFF. The CDR3 region has the DNA TGTGCCAGCAGCGTAGATATCACCGGGGAGCTGTTTTTT.

This clone was seen only once. J is TRBJ1-6 and V is TRBV27; 9 bases agree with TRBD1. The V and J ends lost 5 bases and 7 bases, in that order; junction bases with no gene match: 6. The CDR3 is 15 amino acids. CDR1 is MNHEY and CDR2 is SMNVEV in the germline V gene (reference sequence). The CDR3 DNA sequence: TGTGCCAGCAGTCTACTACAGGGGGCGAATTCACCCCTCCACTTT. Translating gives CASSLLQGANSPLHF.